This T cell receptor beta chain was obtained from a study of T cells in Graves' hyperthyroidism and ophthalmopathy. With 5 bases removed from V and 4 bases from J, the gap between germline ends came to 9 bases. Germline lookup yields CDR1 SNHLY and CDR2 FYNNEI. The CDR3 totals 14 residues. RNA transcripts yielded amplified TCR beta CDR3 regions. With the HTBI primer set, the TCR CDR3 went through a first round of RT-PCR. TCRdb passed the multiplex PCR reads through MiXCR, listing each CDR3 protein once. The sample yields almost 500,000 distinct CDR3 sequences, 22% seen once. Ophthalmopathy patients had Clinical Activity Score at least 3, NOSPECS grade at least 4, duration under 3 months. Thyroid ultrasound and orbital computed tomography, with clinical symptoms and serum thyroxine and TRAb, informed diagnoses. A roughly 9.1 ml volume of fresh peripheral blood provided the PBMCs.

The receptor's source is a woman in her 70s with Graves' ophthalmopathy. Sequenced material: blood. This sequence joins TRBV2 and TRBJ2-6, with D hard to call. This CDR3 reads CASSQARGANVLTF. The CDR3 DNA follows: TGTGCCAGCAGTCAGGCCAGGGGGGCCAACGTCCTGACTTTC.